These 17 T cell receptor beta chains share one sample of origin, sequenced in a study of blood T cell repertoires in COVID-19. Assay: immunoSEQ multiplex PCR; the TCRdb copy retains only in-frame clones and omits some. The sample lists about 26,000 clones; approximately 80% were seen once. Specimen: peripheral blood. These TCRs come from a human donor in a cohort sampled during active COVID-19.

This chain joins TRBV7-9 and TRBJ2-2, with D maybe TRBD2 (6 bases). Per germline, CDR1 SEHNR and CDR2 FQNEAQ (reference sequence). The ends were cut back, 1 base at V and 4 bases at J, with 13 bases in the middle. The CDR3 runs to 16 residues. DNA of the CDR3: TGTGCCAGCAGCTTAGGCCTAGCGCGAGTCACCGGGGAGCTGTTTTTT. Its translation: CASSLGLARVTGELFF.

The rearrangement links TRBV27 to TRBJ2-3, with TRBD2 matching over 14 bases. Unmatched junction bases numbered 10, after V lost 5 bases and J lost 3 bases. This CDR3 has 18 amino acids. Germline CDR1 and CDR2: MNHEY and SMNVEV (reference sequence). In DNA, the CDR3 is TGTGCCAGCAGTGTCCGACTAGCGGGAGGGCGCCTGACAGATACGCAGTATTTT. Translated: CASSVRLAGGRLTDTQYF.

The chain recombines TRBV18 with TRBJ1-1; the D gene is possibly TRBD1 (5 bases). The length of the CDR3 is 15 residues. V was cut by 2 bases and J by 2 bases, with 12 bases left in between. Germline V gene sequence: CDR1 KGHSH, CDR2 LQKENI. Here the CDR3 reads CASSPDHDSNTEAFF. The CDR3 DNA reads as TGTGCCAGCTCACCAGATCACGACAGTAACACTGAAGCTTTCTTT.

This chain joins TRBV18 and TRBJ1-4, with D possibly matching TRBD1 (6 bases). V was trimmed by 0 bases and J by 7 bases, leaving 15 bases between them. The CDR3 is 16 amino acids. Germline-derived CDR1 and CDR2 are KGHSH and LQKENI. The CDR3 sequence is CASSPPGAGVAEKLFF. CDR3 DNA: TGTGCCAGCTCACCACCGGGGGCGGGAGTAGCTGAAAAACTGTTTTTT.

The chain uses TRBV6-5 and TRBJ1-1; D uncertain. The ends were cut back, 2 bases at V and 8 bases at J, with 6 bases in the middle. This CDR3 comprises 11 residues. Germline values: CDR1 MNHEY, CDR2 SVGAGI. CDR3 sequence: CASSYGTEAFF. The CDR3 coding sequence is TGTGCCAGCAGTTACGGTACAGAAGCTTTCTTT.

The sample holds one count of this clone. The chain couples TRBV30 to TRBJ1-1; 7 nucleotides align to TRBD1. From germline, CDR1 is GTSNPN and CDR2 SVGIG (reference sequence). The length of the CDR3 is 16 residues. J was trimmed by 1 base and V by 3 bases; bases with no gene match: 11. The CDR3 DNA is TGTGCCTGGAGATTAATCCCAGGGACAGCGAACACTGAAGCTTTCTTT. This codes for CAWRLIPGTANTEAFF.

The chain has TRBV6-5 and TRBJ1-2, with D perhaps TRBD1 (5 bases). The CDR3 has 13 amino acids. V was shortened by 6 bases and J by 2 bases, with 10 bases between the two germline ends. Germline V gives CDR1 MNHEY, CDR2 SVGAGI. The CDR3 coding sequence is TGTGCCAGCAGCGTCGACAGAAACTATGGCTACACCTTC. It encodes CASSVDRNYGYTF.

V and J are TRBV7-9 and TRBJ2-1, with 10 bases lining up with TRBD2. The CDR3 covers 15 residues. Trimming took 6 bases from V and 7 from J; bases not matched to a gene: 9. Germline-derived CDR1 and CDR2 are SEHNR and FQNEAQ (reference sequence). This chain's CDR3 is CASREAGGPENEQFF. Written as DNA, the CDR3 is TGTGCCAGCAGGGAAGCGGGAGGGCCGGAAAATGAGCAGTTCTTC.

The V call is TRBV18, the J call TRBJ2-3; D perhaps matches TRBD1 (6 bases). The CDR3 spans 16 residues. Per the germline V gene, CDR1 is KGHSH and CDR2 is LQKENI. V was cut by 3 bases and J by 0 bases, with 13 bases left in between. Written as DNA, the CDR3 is TGTGCCAGCTCACCCGGACAGCTACCCAGCACAGATACGCAGTATTTT. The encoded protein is CASSPGQLPSTDTQYF.

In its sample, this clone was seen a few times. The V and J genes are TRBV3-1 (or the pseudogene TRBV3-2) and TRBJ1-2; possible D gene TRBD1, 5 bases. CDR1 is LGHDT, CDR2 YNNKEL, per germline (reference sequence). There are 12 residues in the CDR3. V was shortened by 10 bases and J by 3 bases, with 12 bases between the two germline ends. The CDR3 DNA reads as TGTGCCACCCGACAGCTCGACTATGGCTACACCTTC. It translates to CATRQLDYGYTF.

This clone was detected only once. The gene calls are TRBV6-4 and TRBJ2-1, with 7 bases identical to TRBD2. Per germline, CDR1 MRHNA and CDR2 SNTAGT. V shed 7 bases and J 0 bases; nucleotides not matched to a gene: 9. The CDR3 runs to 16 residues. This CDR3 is CASTPKSGGSYNEQFF. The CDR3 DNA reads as TGTGCCAGCACCCCCAAGTCGGGGGGCTCCTACAATGAGCAGTTCTTC.

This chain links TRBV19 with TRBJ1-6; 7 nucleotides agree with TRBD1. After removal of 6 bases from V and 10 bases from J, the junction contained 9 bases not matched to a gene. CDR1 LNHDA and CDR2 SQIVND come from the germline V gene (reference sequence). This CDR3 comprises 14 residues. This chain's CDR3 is CASSATGIASPLHF. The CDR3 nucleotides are TGTGCCAGTAGCGCGACAGGGATCGCCTCACCCCTCCACTTT.

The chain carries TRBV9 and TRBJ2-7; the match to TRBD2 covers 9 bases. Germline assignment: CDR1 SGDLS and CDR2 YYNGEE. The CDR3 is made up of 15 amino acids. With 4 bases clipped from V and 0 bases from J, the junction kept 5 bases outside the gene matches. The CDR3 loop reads CASSLSGGSSYEQYF. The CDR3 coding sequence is TGTGCCAGCAGCTTAAGCGGGGGGAGCTCCTACGAGCAGTACTTC.

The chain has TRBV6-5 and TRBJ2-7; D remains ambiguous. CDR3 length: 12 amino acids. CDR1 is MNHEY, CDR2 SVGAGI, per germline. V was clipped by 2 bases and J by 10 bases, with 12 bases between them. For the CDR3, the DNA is TGTGCCAGCAGTTACGTCGGAGAGTTCCAGTACTTC. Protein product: CASSYVGEFQYF.

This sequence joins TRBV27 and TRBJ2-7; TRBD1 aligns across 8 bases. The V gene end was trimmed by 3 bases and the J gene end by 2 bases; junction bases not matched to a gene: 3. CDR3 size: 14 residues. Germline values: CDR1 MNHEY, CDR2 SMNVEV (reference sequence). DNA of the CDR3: TGTGCCAGCAGTTTGGACAGGGCCACCTACGAGCAGTACTTC. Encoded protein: CASSLDRATYEQYF.

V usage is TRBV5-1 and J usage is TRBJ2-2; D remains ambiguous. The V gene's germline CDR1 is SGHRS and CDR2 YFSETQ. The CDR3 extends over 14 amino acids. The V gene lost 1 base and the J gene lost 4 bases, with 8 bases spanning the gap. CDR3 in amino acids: CASSLSGRTGELFF. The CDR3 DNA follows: TGCGCCAGCAGCTTGTCGGGTCGCACCGGGGAGCTGTTTTTT.

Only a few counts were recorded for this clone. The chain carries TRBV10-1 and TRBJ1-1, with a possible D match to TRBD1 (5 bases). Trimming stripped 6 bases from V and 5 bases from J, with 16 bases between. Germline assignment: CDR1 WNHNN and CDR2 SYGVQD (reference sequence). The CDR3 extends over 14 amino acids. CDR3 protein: CASSSNVGGTEAFF. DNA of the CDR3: TGCGCCAGCAGCTCTAATGTGGGGGGGACTGAAGCTTTCTTT.